This paragraph reports one TCR beta chain. No antigen is known for it. Vbeta (60) and Jbeta (13) primers were used in the PCR. The table came from immunoSEQ multiplex PCR; TCRdb's copy has only in-frame clones and leaves some out. The table records 110,000 to 150,000 clones, more than 70% of them present only once. This sample is drawn from a study of cytomegalovirus exposure and HLA in healthy donors. Per the germline V gene, CDR1 is LNHDA and CDR2 is SQIVND (reference sequence). This CDR3 is 17 amino acids long. V lost 5 bases to trimming and J lost 2 bases, with 22 bases between them. Study-level results: Researchers reported that three CMV-associated chains were confirmed in vitro as CMV antigen-specific. Some TCR beta chains (about 180 of them) were listed as cytomegalovirus-associated. Later on, an analysis showed TCR association rates differing by HLA locus, with DRB1 the most and HLA-C the fewest.

The chain is built from TRBV19 and TRBJ2-7; tentatively, D is TRBD2 (7 bases). Sequencing was performed on PBMCs. This clonotype was obtained from a woman aged 40 to 55 in good health and CMV-seronegative. The DNA of the CDR3 is TGTGCCAGTAGTCTTCCAAACAGGGAGGGACCTCCCTACGAGCAGTACTTC. Translated, it gives CASSLPNREGPPYEQYF.